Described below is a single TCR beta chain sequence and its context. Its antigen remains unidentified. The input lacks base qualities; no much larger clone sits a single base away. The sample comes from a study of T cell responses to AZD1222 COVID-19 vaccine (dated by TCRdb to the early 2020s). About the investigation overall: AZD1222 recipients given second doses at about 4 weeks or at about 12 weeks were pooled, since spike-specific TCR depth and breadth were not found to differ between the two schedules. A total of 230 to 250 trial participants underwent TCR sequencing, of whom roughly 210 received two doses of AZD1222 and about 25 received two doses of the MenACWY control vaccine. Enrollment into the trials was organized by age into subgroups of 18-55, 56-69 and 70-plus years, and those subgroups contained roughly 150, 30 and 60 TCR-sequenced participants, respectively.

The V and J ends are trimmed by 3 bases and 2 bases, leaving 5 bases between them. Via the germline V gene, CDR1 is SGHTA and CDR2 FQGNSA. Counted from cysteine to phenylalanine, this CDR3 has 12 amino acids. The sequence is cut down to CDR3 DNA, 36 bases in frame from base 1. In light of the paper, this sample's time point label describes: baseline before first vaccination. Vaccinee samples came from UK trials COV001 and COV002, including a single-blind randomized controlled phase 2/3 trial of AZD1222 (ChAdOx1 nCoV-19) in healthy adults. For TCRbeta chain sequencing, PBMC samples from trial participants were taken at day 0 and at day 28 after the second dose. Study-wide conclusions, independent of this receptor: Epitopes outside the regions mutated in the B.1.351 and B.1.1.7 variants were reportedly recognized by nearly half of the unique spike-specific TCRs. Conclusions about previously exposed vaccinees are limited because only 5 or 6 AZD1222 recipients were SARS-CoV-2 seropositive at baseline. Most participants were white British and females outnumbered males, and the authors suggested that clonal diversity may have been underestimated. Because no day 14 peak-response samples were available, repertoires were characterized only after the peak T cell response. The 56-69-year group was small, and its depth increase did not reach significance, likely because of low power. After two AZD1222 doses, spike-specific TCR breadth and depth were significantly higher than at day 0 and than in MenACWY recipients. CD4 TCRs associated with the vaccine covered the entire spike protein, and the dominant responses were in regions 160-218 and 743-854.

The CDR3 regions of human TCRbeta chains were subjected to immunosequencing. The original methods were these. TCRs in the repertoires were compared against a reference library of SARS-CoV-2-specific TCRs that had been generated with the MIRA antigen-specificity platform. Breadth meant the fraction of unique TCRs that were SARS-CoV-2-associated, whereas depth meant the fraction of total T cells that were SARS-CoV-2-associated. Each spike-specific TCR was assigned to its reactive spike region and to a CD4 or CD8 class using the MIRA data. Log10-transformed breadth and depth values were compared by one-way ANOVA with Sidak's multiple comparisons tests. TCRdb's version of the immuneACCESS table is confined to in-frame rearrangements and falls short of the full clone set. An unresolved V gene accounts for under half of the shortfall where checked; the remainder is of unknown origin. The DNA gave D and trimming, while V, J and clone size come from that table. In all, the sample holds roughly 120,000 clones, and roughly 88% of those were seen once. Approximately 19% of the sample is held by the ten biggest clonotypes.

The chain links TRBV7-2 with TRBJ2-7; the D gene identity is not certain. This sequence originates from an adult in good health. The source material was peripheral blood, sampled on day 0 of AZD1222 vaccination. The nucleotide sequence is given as TGTGCCAGCAGCTTCCTACCCTACGAGCAGTACTTC. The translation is CASSFLPYEQYF. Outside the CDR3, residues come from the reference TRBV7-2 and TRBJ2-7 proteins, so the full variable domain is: GAGVSQSPSNKVTEKGKDVELRCDPISGHTALYWYRQSLGQGLEFLIYFQGNSAPDKSGLPSDRFSAERTGGSVSTLTIQRTQQEDSAVYLCASSFLPYEQYFGPGTRLTVT.